The present T cell receptor beta chain was sequenced within a study of blood T cell repertoires in COVID-19. Across the whole study: The United States, Italy and Spain provided the acute and convalescent COVID-19 samples. In each case, the material was cDNA or gDNA derived from T cells, B-cell-depleted T cells, or PBMCs.

Authors' data handling: Reference gene primer amplification yielded estimated nucleated cell counts. The method was immunoSEQ multiplex PCR; TCRdb's version includes in-frame clones alone and lacks a portion of them. V and J calls and clone size follow that table, whereas D and trimming were derived from the DNA. The data hold about 170,000 clones, with around 86% observed a single time. The germline V gene encodes CDR1 MNHEY and CDR2 SMNVEV (reference sequence). This CDR3 contains 14 residues. Trimming took 2 bases from V and 5 from J; bases not matched to a gene: 2. The source of this sequence is a woman of 80 years or more with COVID-19, enrolled during active disease. The V gene is TRBV27, the J gene TRBJ1-3, with 8 bases aligning to TRBD1. Sequencing was done on a sample of peripheral blood. CDR3 in DNA: TGTGCCAGCAGTTTACAGGGGGCGAGAAACACCATATATTTT. Amino acids: CASSLQGARNTIYF.